This TCR beta chain is from a study of CD8+ T cells in alopecia areata (dated by TCRdb to the late 2010s). Regarding the complete study: Treated patients were enrolled in an open-label pilot trial of oral tofacitinib at 5 to 10 mg twice daily for moderate-to-severe alopecia areata. Tofacitinib was administered for 6 to 18 months, and 6 months of follow-up off drug were then conducted to assess delayed response and recurrence. Scalp tissue and sorted CD4+ and CD8+ peripheral blood T cells from patchy and totalis/universalis alopecia areata patients and from healthy controls were covered by human TCRbeta sequencing. RNA came from the PAXgene miRNA kit for fixed scalp, the miRNeasy kit for PBMCs, and the RNeasy kit for mouse skin. To study T cell clonal expansion in alopecia areata, the researchers applied high-throughput TCRbeta sequencing to both the C3H/HeJ mouse model and human patients. Clonality in the scalp was compared among normal scalp (n=4), patchy alopecia areata scalp (n=8), and alopecia totalis/universalis scalp (n=8). In treated patients, disease severity was measured using the SALT score, which gives the percentage of scalp surface area affected. TCRbeta CDR3 regions were amplified by immunoSEQ multiplex PCR with 35 Vbeta forward and 13 Jbeta reverse primers. Tofacitinib-treated patients had biopsies at baseline and at 4 and 24 weeks of treatment, with a later scalp biopsy in several patients.

The meaning of the sample's time point label: around 22 weeks on oral tofacitinib. The treatment or condition label for this specimen denotes: oral pan-JAK inhibitor, 5-10 mg twice daily. From alopecia areata patients, peripheral blood was collected along with lesional scalp punch biopsies. PBMCs were isolated by density centrifugation and stained for CD3, CD4 and CD8, after which CD4+ and CD8+ T cells were sorted on a FACSAria. The paper's findings and limits, for the study overall: The treated cohort was small, with a single nonresponder, so links between baseline CD8+ expansion and response need larger studies. With tofacitinib, both scalp clonality and the number of expanded CD8+ clones among the top 100 scalp clones went down significantly. Unlike mouse skin, which is dominated by gammadelta T cells, normal human skin has resident alphabeta T cells that are also sequenced, and this complicates analysis of the scalp TCR repertoire. TCR sequences shared between patients were less clear than in mice, possibly partly because of HLA diversity in the patient population. Many expanded lesional clones persisted in scalp and blood during tofacitinib treatment, which may partly explain relapse after stopping treatment. Higher clonality and more expanded CD8+ clones were observed in lesional scalp than in normal scalp, particularly in alopecia totalis/universalis, a finding suggestive of antigenic drive.

The germline V gene (reference sequence) supplies CDR1 GTSNPN and CDR2 SVGIG. Reading from cysteine to phenylalanine, the CDR3 counts 13 amino acids. The DNA shown is the 39-base CDR3, in frame from base 1. The germline ends are 9 bases apart after V is trimmed by 3 bases and J by 0 bases. With respect to this clone: Its antigen target is currently unknown. The input lacks base qualities; no much larger clone sits a single base away.

Receptors were amplified or captured by the immunoSEQ multiplex PCR assay. For TCR sequencing, RNA was extracted from every sample and reverse transcribed into cDNA to serve as template. First-strand cDNA was synthesized using SuperScript III with a 2:1 mix of oligo-dT and random hexamers. Amplification bias was assessed with a synthetic immune receptor repertoire, and residual bias was removed computationally. Per the authors' processing: After raw reads were preprocessed to remove errors, the CDR3 was defined following IMGT conventions as running from the conserved cysteine to phenylalanine. Clonality was computed as 1 minus the Shannon entropy, with the entropy normalized by log2 of the number of productive unique TCRs. CD4 or CD8 identity of scalp clones was inferred by cross-referencing scalp TCRbeta sequences with sorted blood CD4 and CD8 repertoires. TCRdb's version of the immuneACCESS table is confined to in-frame rearrangements and falls short of the full clone set. An unresolved V gene accounts for under half of the shortfall where checked; the remainder is of unknown origin. V, J and clone size were drawn from that table, and D and trimming were deduced from the DNA. The sample contains over 150,000 clones, approximately 55% of them found a single time. The top ten clones comprise 11% of the sample.

The TCR sequence derives from a human donor with alopecia areata. The sequencing here drew on CD8+ T cells sorted from blood, taken at week 24, from a patient treated with tofacitinib. The chain is assembled from TRBV30 and TRBJ2-7, with the D gene too uncertain to name. The CDR3 region reads CAWRELNSYEQYF. In nucleotides, the sequence is TGTGCCTGGAGGGAGCTCAACTCCTACGAGCAGTACTTC. Supplemented by the reference TRBV30 and TRBJ2-7 proteins around the CDR3, the complete variable domain is SQTIHQWPATLVQPVGSPLSLECTVEGTSNPNLYWYRQAAGRGLQLLFYSVGIGQISSEVPQNLSASRPQDRQFILSSKKLLLSDSGFYLCAWRELNSYEQYFGPGTRLTVT.